A single sample gave rise to the 10 T cell receptor beta chains below, sequenced in a study of blood T cell repertoires in COVID-19. Measured with immunoSEQ multiplex PCR; TCRdb has only the in-frame clones, and not every one. The data contain roughly 79,000 clones, roughly 82% of them singletons. The sequencing sample was made of peripheral blood. The receptors here all came from a human donor in a cohort sampled during active COVID-19.

The chain employs TRBV19 and TRBJ1-3; no reliable D call. The CDR3 is 14 residues long. V lost 2 bases to trimming and J lost 4 bases, with 9 bases between them. Germline loops: CDR1 LNHDA, CDR2 SQIVND (reference sequence). CDR3 coding DNA: TGTGCCAGTAGTATATCCGACTCAGGAAACACCATATATTTT. Protein sequence: CASSISDSGNTIYF.

This clone was detected only a few times. This chain links TRBV19 with TRBJ1-3; 11 nucleotides align to TRBD1. Looked up from germline, CDR1 is LNHDA and CDR2 is SQIVND (reference sequence). The CDR3 spans 15 residues. With V trimmed by 5 bases and J by 4 bases, 4 bases remained unmatched. CDR3 nucleotide sequence: TGTGCCAGTAGTCGGACAGGGGGCCTCGGAAACACCATATATTTT. Translation gives CASSRTGGLGNTIYF.

This rearrangement joins TRBV5-1 to TRBJ1-1; perhaps TRBD1 as D (6 bases). Trimming removed 1 base at V and 0 bases at J, with 19 bases between. Germline CDR1 is SGHRS and CDR2 is YFSETQ. This CDR3 region has 18 residues. CDR3 sequence reads: CASSLSLGSGAMNTEAFF. The DNA of the CDR3 is TGCGCCAGCAGCTTGAGCCTAGGGTCAGGGGCCATGAACACTGAAGCTTTCTTT.

Here the CDR3 reads CASSLDRGVYGYTF. The CDR3 bases are TGTGCCAGCAGCCTAGACAGGGGAGTCTATGGCTACACCTTC. The chain couples TRBV3-1 (or the pseudogene TRBV3-2) to TRBJ1-2; 8 bases are a match to TRBD1. V shed 4 bases and J 4 bases; nucleotides not matched to a gene: 5. The CDR3 contains 14 residues. From germline, CDR1 is LGHDT and CDR2 YNNKEL (reference sequence).

V is TRBV14 and J is TRBJ1-3; no clear D. Trimming stripped 0 bases from V and 3 bases from J, with 3 bases between. Germline CDR1 and CDR2: SGHDN and FVKESK. The CDR3 contains 13 residues. This CDR3 reads CASSQELGNTIYF. Here the CDR3 DNA reads TGTGCCAGCAGCCAAGAACTTGGAAACACCATATATTTT.

The gene calls are TRBV5-4 and TRBJ1-3; D is unclear. The CDR3 sequence is 14 residues long. CDR1 and CDR2 from the germline V gene are SGHNT and YYREEE (reference sequence). With 4 bases removed from V and 0 bases from J, the gap between germline ends came to 8 bases. The CDR3 nucleotides read TGTGCCAGCAGCGTGACTAGCTCTGGAAACACCATATATTTT. Translating it yields CASSVTSSGNTIYF.

CDR3 sequence: CASSLRTGEAFF. The CDR3 DNA reads as TGTGCCAGCAGCCTCCGGACAGGGGAAGCTTTCTTT. The rearrangement links TRBV2 to TRBJ1-1, with 8 bases that match TRBD1. Trimming cost V 6 bases and J 8 bases; bases outside gene matches: 5. The CDR3 spans 12 residues. Per the germline V gene, CDR1 is SNHLY and CDR2 is FYNNEI.

This clone was counted between two and nine times. The chain joins TRBV19 to TRBJ1-3; D ambiguous. The CDR3 is made up of 15 amino acids. Germline values: CDR1 LNHDA, CDR2 SQIVND (reference sequence). Trimming pared 1 base from V and 0 bases from J, leaving 7 bases between. CDR3 amino acids: CASSIVGYSGNTIYF. CDR3 DNA: TGTGCCAGTAGTATAGTCGGGTACTCTGGAAACACCATATATTTT.

This clone was recorded once. The chain employs TRBV5-1 and TRBJ2-5, with 7 bases identical to TRBD1. The V and J ends lost 4 bases and 7 bases, in that order; junction bases with no gene match: 13. CDR3 length: 15 residues. Germline CDR1 reads SGHRS; CDR2 reads YFSETQ. Here the CDR3 DNA reads TGCGCCAGCAGCCCCGGGGACAGCACAAGGGGGACCCAGTACTTC. Translation: CASSPGDSTRGTQYF.

Here the CDR3 reads CASEGQVSYEQYF. CDR3 sequence (DNA): TGTGCCAGCGAAGGACAGGTATCCTACGAGCAGTACTTC. The chain links TRBV3-1 (or the pseudogene TRBV3-2) to TRBJ2-7, with TRBD1 matching over 7 bases. Germline-derived CDR1 and CDR2 are LGHDT and YNNKEL (reference sequence). With 8 bases clipped from V and 1 base from J, the junction kept 5 bases outside the gene matches. The CDR3 sequence is 13 residues long.